The 3 T cell receptor beta chains below were found in one sample sequenced in a study of response to subunit inactivated influenza vaccine. MiXCR was run by TCRdb on the RT-PCR reads, yielding one entry per CDR3 protein. The sample consists of 450,000 to 600,000 distinct CDR3 sequences, 7.6% of them appearing once. The sample in question was PBMCs from blood, obtained around 25 months after vaccination. The receptors stem from a man aged 50 to 69 who received an inactivated influenza vaccine.

This clonotype was recorded a few times. The J gene is TRBJ2-3, the V gene TRBV5-4, with D maybe TRBD2 (6 bases). The CDR3 contains 19 residues. V was cut by 3 bases and J by 0 bases, with 23 bases left in between. Germline V CDR1 and CDR2: SGHNT, YYREEE (reference sequence). In DNA form, the CDR3 reads TGTGCCAGCAGCTCATATAGGGCTAGCGAGTTAAGAAGCACAGATACGCAGTATTTT. It specifies CASSSYRASELRSTDTQYF.

The table lists this clonotype with many counts. The chain combines TRBV6-2 or TRBV6-3 with TRBJ2-1, with no clear D. The V and J ends lost 2 bases and 5 bases respectively, with 1 base between them. The CDR3 contains 11 residues. The germline V gene has CDR1 MNHEY and CDR2 SVGEGT. For the CDR3, the DNA is TGTGCCAGCAGTTACCACAATGAGCAGTTCTTC. Protein product: CASSYHNEQFF.

This clonotype was picked up a small number of times. The V call is TRBV29-1, the J call TRBJ2-7, with a possible D match to TRBD2 (6 bases). Trimming removed 4 bases at V and 1 base at J, with 8 bases between. Germline CDR1 SQVTM, CDR2 ANQGSEA. The CDR3 sequence is 12 residues long. The CDR3 DNA is TGCAGCGTTGGACTAGGATCCTACGAGCAGTACTTC. The encoded protein is CSVGLGSYEQYF.